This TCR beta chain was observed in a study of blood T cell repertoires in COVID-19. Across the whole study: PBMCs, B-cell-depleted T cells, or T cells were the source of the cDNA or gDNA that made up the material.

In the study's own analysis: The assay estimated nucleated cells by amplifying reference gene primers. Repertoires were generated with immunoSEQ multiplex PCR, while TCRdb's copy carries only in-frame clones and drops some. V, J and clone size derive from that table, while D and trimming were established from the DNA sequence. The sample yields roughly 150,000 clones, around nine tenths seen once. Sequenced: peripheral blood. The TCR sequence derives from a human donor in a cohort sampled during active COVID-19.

CDR3 region: CASSLGGVTGAFNSYEQYF. CDR3 in DNA: TGTGCCAGCAGCTTAGGTGGGGTGACAGGGGCCTTTAACTCCTACGAGCAGTACTTC. The J gene is TRBJ2-7, the V gene TRBV7-8; 8 bases agree with TRBD1. The CDR3 totals 19 residues. The germline V gene has CDR1 SGHVS and CDR2 FQNEAQ. With V trimmed by 1 base and J by 0 bases, 14 bases remained unmatched.